This TCR beta chain was recorded in a study of blood T cell repertoires in COVID-19. Deletions cut 0 bases from V and 2 bases from J, with 14 bases between. Germline values: CDR1 SNHLY, CDR2 FYNNEI. This CDR3 contains 16 residues. Participants' reported clinical history set cohort assignment. Repertoires were generated with immunoSEQ multiplex PCR, while TCRdb's copy carries only in-frame clones and drops some. Here the sample spans over 250,000 clones, nearly 90% being singletons. The chain employs TRBV2 and TRBJ2-7; D may be TRBD2 (6 bases). The sample comprised PBMCs or T cells enriched from blood (not recorded which). The sequence derives from an older woman who had recovered from COVID-19. CDR3 bases: TGTGCCAGCAGTGAAGCGCGGATTGGAGGGGCCTACGAGCAGTACTTC. It yields the protein CASSEARIGGAYEQYF.